The rows below give T cell receptor beta chains drawn from one sample of a study of cytomegalovirus exposure and HLA in healthy donors. Data came from immunoSEQ multiplex PCR; TCRdb stores just in-frame clones and leaves some out. This table has 65,000 to 80,000 clones, around 94% appearing once. Source material: PBMCs. These receptors all come from a woman under 30 in good health and CMV-seropositive. The CDR3 runs from the conserved cysteine through the conserved F or W. Fields, in order: J gene, V gene, clone size, D gene, CDR3 DNA, CDR3 protein. The D gene is left open where the match is weak. Size tells how often a clone was seen (once, few, many) or the class of an expanded clone, and some rows leave it out.

TRBJ2-2	TRBV30	NA	TRBD2	TGTGCCTGGAGCTCGAGCGGGATCACCGGGGAGCTGTTTTTT	CAWSSSGITGELFF
TRBJ1-1	TRBV9	few	TRBD1	TGTGCCAGCAGCTATACGGGACAGTTAGACACTGAAGCTTTCTTT	CASSYTGQLDTEAFF
TRBJ2-1	TRBV18	NA	TRBD2	TGTGCCAGCTCACCAATCCCACTGCGGGAGGGCCTCGAGCAGTTCTTC	CASSPIPLREGLEQFF
TRBJ1-4	TRBV5-1	NA	NA	TGCGCCAGCAGCTTGGCCGCTGGCCACAATGAAAAACTGTTTTTT	CASSLAAGHNEKLFF
TRBJ2-3	TRBV6-5	NA	TRBD1	TGTGCCAGCAGTTACGATGGACAGGGAGACGATACGCAGTATTTT	CASSYDGQGDDTQYF
TRBJ1-4	TRBV5-5	NA	TRBD1	TGTGCCAGCAGCTGGACAGGGGAGAATGAAAAACTGTTTTTT	CASSWTGENEKLFF
TRBJ2-7	TRBV5-1	once	TRBD1	TGCGCCAGCCGTACCACAGGGGACTCCTACGAGCAGTACTTC	CASRTTGDSYEQYF
TRBJ1-3	TRBV7-8	NA	TRBD1	TGTGCCAGCAGCCCGACAGGGCGAAGCTCTGGAAACACCATATATTTT	CASSPTGRSSGNTIYF
TRBJ2-5	TRBV5-1	NA	NA	TGCGCCAGCAGCCCCCTTAAAGAGACCCAGTACTTC	CASSPLKETQYF
TRBJ1-1	TRBV30	NA	NA	TGTGCCTGGAGTGCACAGATGAACACTGAAGCTTTCTTT	CAWSAQMNTEAFF
TRBJ1-4	TRBV11-2	NA	NA	TGTGCCAGCAGCCCTCTCGCGGGCGCAACTAATGAAAAACTGTTTTTT	CASSPLAGATNEKLFF
TRBJ1-4	TRBV30	NA	NA	TGTGCCTGGAGTGTAGACAGTCGCATAAATGAAAAACTGTTTTTT	CAWSVDSRINEKLFF
TRBJ2-1	TRBV10-2	NA	TRBD2	TGCGCCAGCAGTGATTCCACTTCGGGACTAGCGGGAGGGCCTGACAATGAGCAGTTCTTC	CASSDSTSGLAGGPDNEQFF
TRBJ1-1	TRBV30	NA	NA	TGTGCCTGGAGTGTACTGAAGAAGCTGGCTTTCTTT	CAWSVLKKLAFF
TRBJ2-2	TRBV27	NA	NA	TGTGCCAGCAACAAGGGGGGGTACACCGGGGAGCTGTTTTTT	CASNKGGYTGELFF
TRBJ1-1	TRBV11-2	NA	NA	TGTGCCACCCAGCGGGGGAAGACTGAAGCTTTCTTT	CATQRGKTEAFF
TRBJ2-3	TRBV18	NA	TRBD2	TGTGCCAGCTCACCAAGGGCTAGCGGGTTCACAGATACGCAGTATTTT	CASSPRASGFTDTQYF
TRBJ2-7	TRBV2	NA	NA	TGTGCCAGCAGTGTGCCGACTACCCTTGACGAGCAGTACTTC	CASSVPTTLDEQYF
TRBJ1-5	TRBV13	NA	TRBD1	TGTGCCAGCAGCTTAGGGGGACAGGGGAGCAATCAGCCCCAGCATTTT	CASSLGGQGSNQPQHF
TRBJ1-2	TRBV19	NA	TRBD1	TGTGCCAGTAGTGCCACAGGGGACTATGGCTACACCTTC	CASSATGDYGYTF
TRBJ2-5	TRBV5-1	NA	TRBD2	TGCGCCAGCAGCGCCCGACTAGCGGGGGGAGAGACCCAGTACTTC	CASSARLAGGETQYF
TRBJ1-5	TRBV23-1	NA	TRBD1	TGCGCCAGCAACTGCCTCCAAACCAGGACAGGGAAAGTCGGCAATCAGCCCCAGCATTTT	CASNCLQTRTGKVGNQPQHF
TRBJ2-1	TRBV19	NA	TRBD2	TGTGCCAGTAGTATTCCCGGACTAGCGGGGGGCAAGAGCTCCTACAATGAGCAGTTCTTC	CASSIPGLAGGKSSYNEQFF
TRBJ2-1	TRBV14	NA	NA	TGTGCCAGCAGCCCAGACGCGCTAGCGCCTAGCTCCTACAATGAGCAGTTCTTC	CASSPDALAPSSYNEQFF
TRBJ2-7	TRBV19	once	TRBD2	TGTGCCAGTAGTCCCCTTCCCGGGACTAGCGGGCATCACTCCTACGAGCAGTACTTC	CASSPLPGTSGHHSYEQYF
TRBJ1-2	TRBV5-1	NA	TRBD1	TGCGCCAGCAGCTCGTTATCGACAGGGAATGGCTACACCTTC	CASSSLSTGNGYTF